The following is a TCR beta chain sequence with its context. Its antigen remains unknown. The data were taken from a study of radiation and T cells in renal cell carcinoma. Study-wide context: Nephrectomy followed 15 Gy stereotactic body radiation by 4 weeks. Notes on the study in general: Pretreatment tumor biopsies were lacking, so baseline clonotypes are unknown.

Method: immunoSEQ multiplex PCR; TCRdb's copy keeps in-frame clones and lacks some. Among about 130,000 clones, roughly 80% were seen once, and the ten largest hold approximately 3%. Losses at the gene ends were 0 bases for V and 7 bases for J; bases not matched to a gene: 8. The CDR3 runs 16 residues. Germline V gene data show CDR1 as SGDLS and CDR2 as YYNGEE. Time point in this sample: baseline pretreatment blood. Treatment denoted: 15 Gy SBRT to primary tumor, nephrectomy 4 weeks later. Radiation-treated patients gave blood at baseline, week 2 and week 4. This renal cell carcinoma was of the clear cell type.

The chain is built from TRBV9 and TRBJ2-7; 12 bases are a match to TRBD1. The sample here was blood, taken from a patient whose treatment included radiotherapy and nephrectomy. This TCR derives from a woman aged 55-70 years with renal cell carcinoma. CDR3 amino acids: CASSVVGGQGAGEQYF. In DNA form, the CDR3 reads TGTGCCAGCAGCGTAGTCGGGGGACAGGGGGCGGGAGAGCAGTACTTC. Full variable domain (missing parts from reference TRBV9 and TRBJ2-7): DSGVTQTPKHLITATGQRVTLRCSPRSGDLSVYWYQQSLDQGLQFLIQYYNGEERAKGNILERFSAQQFPDLHSELNLSSLELGDSALYFCASSVVGGQGAGEQYFGPGTRLTVT.